These 25 T cell receptor beta chains share one sample of origin, sequenced in a study of blood T cell repertoires in COVID-19. Only in-frame clones appear in the TCRdb table, and some are missing; sequencing was by immunoSEQ multiplex PCR. The sample comprises approximately 530,000 clones, around 90% of which are singletons, and roughly 7.3% rests with the top ten. Source material: peripheral blood. The source is a woman between 45 and 60 years old with COVID-19, enrolled during active disease.

The V gene is TRBV4-1, the J gene TRBJ2-3, with 7 bases identical to TRBD1. Germline V gene lookup returns CDR1 MGHRA and CDR2 YSYEKL. Trimming removed 2 bases from V and 1 base from J; junction bases left unmatched: 3. The length of the CDR3 is 15 residues. The CDR3 bases are TGCGCCAGCAGCCAACGTGGACAGGGCACAGATACGCAGTATTTT. Translation gives CASSQRGQGTDTQYF.

This clone was counted a few times. The gene calls are TRBV27 and TRBJ1-4; 9 bases line up with TRBD1. Germline CDR1 reads MNHEY; CDR2 reads SMNVEV (reference sequence). Trimming at V came to 5 bases and at J to 8 bases, leaving 9 bases not matched to a gene. The CDR3 consists of 15 residues. Here the CDR3 DNA reads TGTGCCAGCAGTGGCCGGACAGGGGCAGAGGAAAAACTGTTTTTT. As protein: CASSGRTGAEEKLFF.

The chain is built from TRBV3-1 (or the pseudogene TRBV3-2) and TRBJ2-5, with D maybe TRBD2 (5 bases). CDR3 length equals 16 residues. The V gene lost 4 bases and the J gene lost 5 bases, with 20 bases spanning the gap. Germline V CDR1 and CDR2: LGHDT, YNNKEL (reference sequence). CDR3 in DNA: TGTGCCAGCAGCCGGCAACCACTAGGAAACCTCGAGACCCAGTACTTC. Amino acids: CASSRQPLGNLETQYF.

Here the CDR3 reads CASSAEPWRTEAFF. For the CDR3, the DNA is TGTGCCAGCAGCGCGGAACCCTGGCGCACTGAAGCTTTCTTT. This rearrangement joins TRBV3-1 (or the pseudogene TRBV3-2) to TRBJ1-1; D gene ambiguous. Germline values: CDR1 LGHDT, CDR2 YNNKEL (reference sequence). This CDR3 comprises 14 residues. V was pared by 5 bases and J by 4 bases, with 14 bases between.

This chain links TRBV6-5 with TRBJ1-6; tentatively, D is TRBD1 (5 bases). Germline V gene data show CDR1 as MNHEY and CDR2 as SVGAGI. CDR3 length: 13 amino acids. Trimming pared 8 bases from V and 6 bases from J, leaving 11 bases between. The CDR3 region is CASARQRNSPLHF. The CDR3 DNA sequence: TGTGCCAGCGCGAGACAGCGTAATTCACCCCTCCACTTT.

V is TRBV7-9 and J is TRBJ1-6, with a possible D match to TRBD1 (5 bases). From germline, CDR1 is SEHNR and CDR2 FQNEAQ (reference sequence). The CDR3 has 12 residues. The ends were cut back, 5 bases at V and 10 bases at J, with 9 bases in the middle. The CDR3 region has the DNA TGTGCCAGCAGCCGCCAGGGATCACCCCTCCACTTT. As protein: CASSRQGSPLHF.

This chain links TRBV3-1 (or the pseudogene TRBV3-2) with TRBJ2-2; 11 bases are shared with TRBD1. The germline V gene has CDR1 LGHDT and CDR2 YNNKEL (reference sequence). The CDR3 totals 15 residues. Germline trimming cut 4 bases from V and 7 bases from J; bases unmatched to any gene: 5. CDR3 bases: TGTGCCAGCAGCCCCGGGACAGGGGGGATCGGGGAGCTGTTTTTT. This codes for CASSPGTGGIGELFF.

This chain links TRBV6-1 with TRBJ2-7; TRBD1 matches at 7 bases. Germline CDR1 reads MNHNS; CDR2 reads SASEGT. V dropped 3 bases and J dropped 2; count of bases not matched to a gene: 7. The CDR3 runs to 15 residues. Here the CDR3 DNA reads TGTGCCAGCAGTGAGACAAGGACAGGCCCCTACGAGCAGTACTTC. As protein: CASSETRTGPYEQYF.

The rearrangement links TRBV18 to TRBJ1-1, with no clear D. Per germline, CDR1 KGHSH and CDR2 LQKENI. Trimming cost V 3 bases and J 7 bases, with 12 bases left between them. The CDR3 consists of 13 residues. CDR3 sequence reads: CASSPAYTSEAFF. CDR3 coding DNA: TGTGCCAGCTCACCGGCGTACACTAGTGAAGCTTTCTTT.

CDR3 in amino acids: CASSPEGQVVGGEQFF. As DNA, the CDR3 is TGCGCCAGCAGCCCGGAGGGACAGGTAGTCGGCGGTGAGCAGTTCTTC. The chain joins TRBV5-1 to TRBJ2-1, with TRBD1 matching 8 bases. Germline values: CDR1 SGHRS, CDR2 YFSETQ. The CDR3 runs to 16 residues. The ends lost 4 bases at V and 9 bases at J; junction bases unmatched: 15.

This clone was seen just once. V and J are TRBV29-1 and TRBJ1-1, with 7 bases identical to TRBD1. CDR1 and CDR2 from the germline V gene are SQVTM and ANQGSEA. The CDR3 is 13 amino acids. V dropped 7 bases and J dropped 4; count of bases not matched to a gene: 9. Written as DNA, the CDR3 is TGCAGCGCCCACCAAGGGGGCGGCACTGAAGCTTTCTTT. Its protein is CSAHQGGGTEAFF.

The V call is TRBV5-4, the J call TRBJ1-2; D not certain. The CDR3 sequence is 13 residues long. Trimming removed 3 bases from V and 8 bases from J, with 14 bases in between. Per the germline V gene, CDR1 is SGHNT and CDR2 is YYREEE (reference sequence). CDR3 nucleotide sequence: TGTGCCAGCAGCTGGACGGACTTGACAGGCTACACCTTC. Its translation is CASSWTDLTGYTF.

The V call is TRBV28, the J call TRBJ1-5; D remains unclear. The CDR3 extends over 18 amino acids. The germline V gene has CDR1 MDHEN and CDR2 SYDVKM. V was shortened by 2 bases and J by 0 bases, with 17 bases between the two germline ends. CDR3 in DNA: TGTGCCAGCAGTTTAGAAACGGGGTTGATATATAGCAATCAGCCCCAGCATTTT. Translation gives CASSLETGLIYSNQPQHF.

This rearrangement joins TRBV19 to TRBJ1-2; the D is unclear. This CDR3 comprises 12 residues. Germline assignment: CDR1 LNHDA and CDR2 SQIVND (reference sequence). V was shortened by 6 bases and J by 3 bases, with 8 bases between the two germline ends. CDR3 amino acids: CASSDTYYGYTF. CDR3 nucleotide sequence: TGTGCCAGTAGCGACACTTACTATGGCTACACCTTC.

The V gene is TRBV13, the J gene TRBJ2-6; D not certain. The CDR3 extends over 16 amino acids. V lost 5 bases and J 2 bases, leaving 13 bases between the germline ends. The germline gives CDR1 PRHDT, CDR2 FYEKMQ (reference sequence). In DNA form, the CDR3 reads TGTGCCAGCAGCCTAAATTCTTCCCCTGGGGCCAACGTCCTGACTTTC. It encodes CASSLNSSPGANVLTF.

This chain uses TRBV9 with TRBJ1-1; 8 bases align to TRBD1. Germline V gives CDR1 SGDLS, CDR2 YYNGEE. V was clipped by 4 bases and J by 7 bases; unmatched bases: 6. The CDR3 covers 13 residues. The CDR3 DNA reads as TGTGCCAGCAGCAGCAGGGGGCGAGGTGAAGCTTTCTTT. Its translation is CASSSRGRGEAFF.

The chain links TRBV5-1 to TRBJ1-1; 8 positions match TRBD1. Germline V gene sequence: CDR1 SGHRS, CDR2 YFSETQ. The CDR3 has 14 residues. The V and J ends lost 3 bases and 3 bases, in that order; junction bases with no gene match: 4. CDR3 sequence reads: CASSSQGVDTEAFF. The CDR3 nucleotides read TGCGCCAGCAGCTCACAGGGGGTGGACACTGAAGCTTTCTTT.

This clone is a singleton in its sample. This chain connects TRBV11-2 to TRBJ2-5; 10 nucleotides align to TRBD2. V trimming: 1 base; J trimming: 9 bases; junction bases outside the gene matches: 11. There are 16 residues in the CDR3. The germline CDR1 and CDR2 sequences are SGHAT and FQNNGV. The CDR3, as DNA: TGTGCCAGCAGCTTAGTAGCGGGGGGCCCGGTGACGGCCCAGTACTTC. This gives the protein CASSLVAGGPVTAQYF.

This clone is a singleton in its sample. The chain links TRBV6-5 to TRBJ2-2; 7 nucleotides line up with TRBD1. Germline CDR1 reads MNHEY; CDR2 reads SVGAGI. V trimming: 6 bases; J trimming: 6 bases; junction bases outside the gene matches: 7. This CDR3 has 14 amino acids. CDR3: CASRSQGLAGELFF. The DNA for the CDR3 is TGTGCCAGCAGGTCACAGGGGTTAGCCGGGGAGCTGTTTTTT.

This clone appeared once. The DNA for the CDR3 is TGTGCCTTCACAGGTTCGGGCACCGGGGAGCTGTTTTTT. Its translation: CAFTGSGTGELFF. V and J are TRBV30 and TRBJ2-2; tentative D call: TRBD1 (5 bases). The CDR3 runs 13 residues. Looked up from germline, CDR1 is GTSNPN and CDR2 is SVGIG (reference sequence). V was trimmed by 7 bases and J by 4 bases, leaving 13 bases between them.

The chain carries TRBV7-2 and TRBJ1-2; a weak D match, TRBD1 (5 bases). Trimming removed 2 bases at V and 4 bases at J, with 8 bases between. Germline assignment: CDR1 SGHTA and CDR2 FQGNSA. The CDR3 has 13 amino acids. CDR3 region: CASSLRRGYGYTF. DNA of the CDR3: TGTGCCAGCAGCTTAAGAAGGGGCTATGGCTACACCTTC.

This clone was counted once. The chain combines TRBV4-1 with TRBJ1-2; TRBD1 is a possible D gene (5 bases). CDR1 and CDR2 from the germline V gene are MGHRA and YSYEKL. The CDR3 length is 15 residues. The ends were cut back, 2 bases at V and 5 bases at J, with 15 bases in the middle. CDR3 nucleotide sequence: TGCGCCAGCAGCCAAACTGACCGGGGGGGATATGGCTACACCTTC. Residues: CASSQTDRGGYGYTF.

J is TRBJ2-7 and V is TRBV29-1; D is unclear. The V gene's germline CDR1 is SQVTM and CDR2 ANQGSEA. V was pared by 0 bases and J by 4 bases, with 7 bases between. CDR3 length: 12 amino acids. CDR3 DNA sequence: TGCAGCGTTGAAGATCGCGGTTACGAGCAGTACTTC. Translated: CSVEDRGYEQYF.

This clone was detected a few times. V usage is TRBV28 and J usage is TRBJ2-3, with D perhaps TRBD1 (6 bases). The germline V gene has CDR1 MDHEN and CDR2 SYDVKM. CDR3 length equals 16 residues. V gave up 8 bases and J gave up 0 bases, with 18 bases separating them. The CDR3 DNA reads TGTGCCAGCGCCTCCGGACAGTCAACTAGCACAGATACGCAGTATTTT. Translation gives CASASGQSTSTDTQYF.

V gene TRBV30 combines with J gene TRBJ2-7, with a possible D match to TRBD2 (6 bases). V dropped 4 bases and J dropped 4 bases, with 14 bases sitting between them. This CDR3 region has 13 residues. Germline V lookup: CDR1 GTSNPN, CDR2 SVGIG (reference sequence). CDR3 loop: CAWTLGGGYEQYF. The CDR3 coding sequence is TGTGCCTGGACCCTAGGAGGAGGGTACGAGCAGTACTTC.